This is a list of T cell receptor beta chains from one sample in a study of PD-1 blockade in classical Hodgkin lymphoma. The assay was immunoSEQ multiplex PCR, and TCRdb's table has in-frame clones only and misses some. Among roughly 14,000 clones listed, approximately 80% were seen once. Sequences were derived from peripheral blood mononuclear cells (PBMCs), sampled at baseline. The receptors here all came from a human donor with classical Hodgkin lymphoma. The CDR3 runs from the conserved cysteine through the conserved F or W. A D gene is named only where the DNA matches it firmly. Expanded clones get a size class; other rows say once, few or many, or leave the size out.

d_call,j_call,clone_size,v_call,cdr3_aa,cdr3_nt
NA,TRBJ2-1,NA,TRBV9,CASSAPPGYNEQFF,TGTGCCAGCAGCGCTCCTCCAGGGTACAATGAGCAGTTCTTC
NA,TRBJ1-2,NA,TRBV27,CASSFGGNAHRGYTF,TGTGCCAGCAGTTTTGGGGGCAATGCACACCGGGGCTACACCTTC
TRBD1,TRBJ1-1,NA,TRBV6-4,CASSDTDRATEAFF,TGTGCCAGCAGTGATACAGACAGGGCCACTGAAGCCTTCTTT
NA,TRBJ2-2,NA,TRBV19,CASISGTRTGELFF,TGTGCCAGTATCTCCGGGACACGAACCGGGGAGCTGTTTTTT
TRBD1,TRBJ2-7,NA,TRBV2,CASSDNRDRGYEQYF,TGTGCCAGCAGCGATAACCGGGACAGGGGCTACGAGCAGTACTTC
NA,TRBJ2-2,few,TRBV28,CASSLTAGELFF,TGTGCCAGCAGCCTAACTGCCGGGGAGCTGTTTTTT
NA,TRBJ1-4,once,TRBV6-1,CASSETQKLFF,TGTGCCAGCAGTGAAACCCAAAAACTGTTTTTT
NA,TRBJ1-2,NA,TRBV6-1,CASSELGVYGYTF,TGTGCCAGCAGTGAACTAGGAGTCTATGGCTACACCTTC
NA,TRBJ2-5,NA,TRBV12-5,CASGLGSGGMQETQYF,TGTGCTAGTGGTTTGGGGAGTGGCGGAATGCAAGAGACCCAGTACTTC
TRBD1,TRBJ1-1,few,TRBV7-2,CASRTDRLNTEAFF,TGTGCCAGCCGCACGGACAGGTTGAACACTGAAGCTTTCTTT
NA,TRBJ1-6,NA,TRBV6-6,CASSYAGISNSPLHF,TGTGCCAGCAGTTACGCAGGGATCAGCAATTCACCCCTCCACTTT
TRBD2,TRBJ2-1,once,TRBV10-3,CAISGGVTSGYNEQFF,TGTGCCATCAGTGGGGGGGTTACTAGCGGGTACAATGAGCAGTTCTTC
NA,TRBJ1-2,NA,TRBV29-1,CSVGGVGNYGYTF,TGCAGCGTTGGGGGAGTGGGCAACTATGGCTACACCTTC
NA,TRBJ2-3,NA,TRBV11-2,CASSVDKDTQYF,TGTGCCAGCAGCGTCGATAAGGATACGCAGTATTTT
TRBD1,TRBJ2-7,once,TRBV25-1,CASSMETGAYEQYF,TGTGCCAGCAGTATGGAAACAGGGGCCTACGAGCAGTACTTC
NA,TRBJ2-5,NA,TRBV10-1,CASRGEETQYF,TGCGCCAGCCGGGGAGAAGAGACCCAGTACTTC
TRBD1,TRBJ2-3,NA,TRBV5-1,CASSLDGTGPTDTQYF,TGCGCCAGCAGCTTGGACGGGACAGGGCCGACAGATACGCAGTATTTT
TRBD1,TRBJ2-5,NA,TRBV14,CASSPRTGGTQYF,TGTGCCAGCAGCCCGAGGACAGGGGGGACCCAGTACTTC
NA,TRBJ2-1,few,TRBV7-2,CASRPSSGYNEQFF,TGTGCCAGCAGACCGTCATCAGGCTACAATGAGCAGTTCTTC
NA,TRBJ1-1,NA,TRBV10-3,CAISESVTSPFKAFF,TGTGCCATCAGTGAGTCAGTGACAAGCCCTTTTAAAGCTTTCTTT
TRBD1,TRBJ1-2,NA,TRBV11-1,CASSPGQGDGYTF,TGTGCCAGCAGTCCGGGACAGGGCGATGGCTACACCTTC
TRBD1,TRBJ2-5,NA,TRBV28,CANRDRGGLETQYF,TGTGCCAACCGGGACAGGGGAGGCTTAGAGACCCAGTACTTC
NA,TRBJ1-2,few,TRBV19,CASSVAVEYGYTF,TGTGCCAGTAGTGTGGCGGTGGAATATGGCTACACCTTC
TRBD1,TRBJ1-1,NA,TRBV27,CASSLGDRPAFF,TGTGCCAGCAGTTTAGGGGACAGACCAGCTTTCTTT
NA,TRBJ1-5,few,TRBV6-5,CASSYRLDQPQHF,TGTGCCAGCAGTTATCGACTAGATCAGCCCCAGCATTTT
TRBD2,TRBJ2-2,NA,TRBV28,CASSPLGRASGGAGELFF,TGTGCCAGCAGTCCTCTGGGCCGGGCTAGCGGGGGTGCCGGGGAGCTGTTTTTT
TRBD1,TRBJ1-4,NA,TRBV4-1,CASSQEQGAAGEKLFF,TGCGCCAGCAGCCAAGAACAGGGGGCGGCAGGCGAAAAACTGTTTTTT
NA,TRBJ2-7,NA,TRBV29-1,CSVACWVLALYSHSYEQYF,TGCAGCGTTGCGTGTTGGGTCCTGGCCCTGTACTCCCACTCCTACGAGCAGTACTTC
NA,TRBJ1-3,NA,TRBV6-5,CASSYAPQASGNTIYF,TGTGCCAGCAGTTACGCCCCCCAAGCCTCTGGAAACACCATATATTTT